This TCR beta chain was retrieved from a study of T-cell reconstitution after alpha-beta-depleted transplantation in children. Study outcomes and limitations: Approximately two months post-transplant, alpha-beta T cells reportedly originated from several hundred expanded graft clones. T cells produced anew were the main source of T-cell counts and diversity one year after transplant. Surviving recipient T cells and thymic progenitors accounted for the high day-60 TCRbeta diversity observed in some patients.

About this clonotype: Its antigen is not identified.

Preparation of the TCRbeta library involved a method that used unique molecular identifiers. TCRdb reprocessed the PCR reads with MiXCR, giving one entry per CDR3 protein. Of about 1,000,000 distinct CDR3 sequences listed, about 29% were seen once; the top ten hold roughly 31%. This CDR3 has 15 residues. CDR1 and CDR2 from the germline V gene are PRHDT and FYEKMQ (reference sequence). V lost 4 bases to trimming and J lost 2 bases, with 11 bases between them. The sequenced sample was PBMCs, mostly from graft donor cells, obtained 360 days after TCRalphabeta/CD19-depleted stem cell transplant. The sequence was collected from a boy younger than two who had a stem cell transplant for SCID, so the T cells may come from the graft donor. J is TRBJ2-2 and V is TRBV13; maybe TRBD2 (6 bases). CDR3 in DNA: TGTGCCAGCAGCTCCCCCGGGACTAACACCGGGGAGCTGTTTTTT. Its protein is CASSSPGTNTGELFF. The whole variable domain, filled in from reference TRBV13 and TRBJ2-2, reads AAGVIQSPRHLIKEKRETATLKCYPIPRHDTVYWYQQGPGQDPQFLISFYEKMQSDKGSIPDRFSAQQFSDYHSELNMSSLELGDSALYFCASSSPGTNTGELFFGEGSRLTVL.